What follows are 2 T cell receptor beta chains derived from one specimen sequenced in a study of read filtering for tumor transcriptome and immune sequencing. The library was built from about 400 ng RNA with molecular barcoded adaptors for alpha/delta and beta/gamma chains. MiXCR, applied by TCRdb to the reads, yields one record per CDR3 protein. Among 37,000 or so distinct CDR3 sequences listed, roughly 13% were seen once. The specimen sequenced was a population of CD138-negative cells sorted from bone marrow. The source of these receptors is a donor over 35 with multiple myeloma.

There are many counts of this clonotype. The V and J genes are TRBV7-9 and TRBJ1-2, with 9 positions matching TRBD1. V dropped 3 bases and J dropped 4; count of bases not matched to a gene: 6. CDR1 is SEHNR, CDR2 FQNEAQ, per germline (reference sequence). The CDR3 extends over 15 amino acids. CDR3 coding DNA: TGTGCCAGCAGCTTGGACAGGGGAACCGTCTATGGCTACACCTTC. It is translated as CASSLDRGTVYGYTF.

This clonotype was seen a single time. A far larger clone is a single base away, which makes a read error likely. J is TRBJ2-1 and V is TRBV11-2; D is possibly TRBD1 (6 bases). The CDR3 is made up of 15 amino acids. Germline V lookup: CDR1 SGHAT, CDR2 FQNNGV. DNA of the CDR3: TGTGCCAGCGGCTTAAAGGGGGTGGGATACAATGAGCAGTTCTTC. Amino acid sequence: CASGLKGVGYNEQFF. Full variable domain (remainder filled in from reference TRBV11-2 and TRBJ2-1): EAGVAQSPRYKIIEKRQSVAFWCNPISGHATLYWYQQILGQGPKLLIQFQNNGVVDDSQLPKDRFSAERLKGVDSTLKIQPAKLEDSAVYLCASGLKGVGYNEQFFGPGTRLTVL.